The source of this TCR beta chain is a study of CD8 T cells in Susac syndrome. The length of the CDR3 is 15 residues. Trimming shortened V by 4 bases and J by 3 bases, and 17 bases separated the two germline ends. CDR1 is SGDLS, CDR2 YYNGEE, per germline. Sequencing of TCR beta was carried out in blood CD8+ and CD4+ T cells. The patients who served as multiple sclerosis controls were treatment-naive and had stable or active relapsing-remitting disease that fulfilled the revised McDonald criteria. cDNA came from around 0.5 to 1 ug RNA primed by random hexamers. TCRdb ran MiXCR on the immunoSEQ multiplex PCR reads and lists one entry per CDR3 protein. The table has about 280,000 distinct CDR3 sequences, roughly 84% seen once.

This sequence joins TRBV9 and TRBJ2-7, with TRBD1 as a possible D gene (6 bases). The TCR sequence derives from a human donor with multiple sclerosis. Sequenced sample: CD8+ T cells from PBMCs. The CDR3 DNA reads TGTGCCAGCAGCTTCCGGGACAACCCCATCTACGAGCAGTACTTC. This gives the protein CASSFRDNPIYEQYF.